The TCR beta chain described here comes from a study of technical replicates of blood from several donors. The V gene end was trimmed by 4 bases and the J gene end by 9 bases; junction bases not matched to a gene: 6. Germline V CDR1 and CDR2: MNHEY, SMNVEV (reference sequence). The CDR3 covers 13 residues. Measured with immunoSEQ multiplex PCR; TCRdb has only the in-frame clones, and not every one. The sample yields about 79,000 clones, about nine tenths seen once. The sequenced material came from T cells isolated from PBMCs. This clonotype was sampled from a human donor in good health. Some clones in this sample may be carry-over from other donors' samples. This chain joins TRBV27 and TRBJ1-5, with 7 bases lining up with TRBD1. The CDR3 DNA sequence: TGTGCCAGCAGTTCCACAGGGGTGGGGCCCCAGCATTTT. Translating gives CASSSTGVGPQHF.